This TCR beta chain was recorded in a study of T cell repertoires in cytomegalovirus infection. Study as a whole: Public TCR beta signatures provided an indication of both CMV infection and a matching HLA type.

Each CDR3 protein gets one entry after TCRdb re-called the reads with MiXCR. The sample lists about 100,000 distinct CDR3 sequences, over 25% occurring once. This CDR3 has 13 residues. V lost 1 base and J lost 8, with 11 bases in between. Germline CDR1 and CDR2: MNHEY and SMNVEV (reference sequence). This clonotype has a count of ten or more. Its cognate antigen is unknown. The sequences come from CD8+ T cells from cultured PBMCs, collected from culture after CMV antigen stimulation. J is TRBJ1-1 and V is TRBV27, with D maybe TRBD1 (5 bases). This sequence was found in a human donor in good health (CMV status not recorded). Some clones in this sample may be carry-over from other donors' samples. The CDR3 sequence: CASSLFRRGEAFF. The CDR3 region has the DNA TGTGCCAGCAGTTTATTCAGGAGGGGAGAAGCTTTCTTT.